Listed below are T cell receptor beta chains from one sample, sequenced in a study of cytomegalovirus exposure and HLA in healthy donors. Some clones are missing from TCRdb's copy, which holds only in-frame ones; the method was immunoSEQ multiplex PCR. The data contain 65,000 to 95,000 clones, around 85% of them singletons. Sequenced sample: PBMCs. These receptors all come from a human donor in good health. Both conserved end residues are part of each CDR3. Fields, in order: D gene, clone size, J gene, V gene, CDR3 DNA, CDR3 protein. D genes are given only for firm matches. Clone size is shown for a subset of rows, as once, few, many or a class of expanded clone.

D: TRBD1; size: NA; J: TRBJ2-7; V: TRBV5-4; DNA: TGTGCCAGCAGCTGGGACAGATACGAGCAGTACTTC; CDR3: CASSWDRYEQYF
D: NA; size: NA; J: TRBJ2-7; V: TRBV5-1; DNA: TGCGCCAGCAGCTTGGGGACAGGGAGGGTAACCTACGAGCAGTACTTC; CDR3: CASSLGTGRVTYEQYF
D: NA; size: NA; J: TRBJ1-2; V: TRBV4-3; DNA: TGCGCCAGCAGCCAATGGGGGGAGAACTATGGCTACACCTTC; CDR3: CASSQWGENYGYTF
D: TRBD1; size: NA; J: TRBJ1-1; V: TRBV6-5; DNA: TGTGCCAGCAGTTACTCGGGGACAGACGATCACTGGGAAGCTTTCTTT; CDR3: CASSYSGTDDHWEAFF
D: NA; size: NA; J: TRBJ1-5; V: TRBV6-5; DNA: TGTGCCAGCAGGCAAGCGGGTCAGCCCCAGCATTTT; CDR3: CASRQAGQPQHF
D: TRBD1; size: NA; J: TRBJ1-6; V: TRBV4-1; DNA: TGCGCCAGCAGCCAAGGGGCTCGACAGGGGCAATCACCCCTCCACTTT; CDR3: CASSQGARQGQSPLHF
D: TRBD1; size: NA; J: TRBJ1-6; V: TRBV27; DNA: TGTGCCAGCAGACGCGGGACAGGAGCGTCTAGAACCAATAATTCACCCCTCCACTTT; CDR3: CASRRGTGASRTNNSPLHF
D: NA; size: NA; J: TRBJ1-1; V: TRBV5-5; DNA: TGTGCCAGCAGCCCCTTCGGGGGGGCGGCGAACACTGAAGCTTTCTTT; CDR3: CASSPFGGAANTEAFF
D: NA; size: NA; J: TRBJ2-7; V: TRBV6-1; DNA: TGTGCCAGCAGTGAAGCTTTCGGGTACGAGCAGTACTTC; CDR3: CASSEAFGYEQYF
D: TRBD2; size: NA; J: TRBJ2-2; V: TRBV2; DNA: TGTGCCAGCAGTGAATTCCTAGCGGTGAACACCGGGGAGCTGTTTTTT; CDR3: CASSEFLAVNTGELFF
D: TRBD1; size: few; J: TRBJ1-2; V: TRBV19; DNA: TGTGCCAGTAGTATCTCACAGGGGGCCACGATTAATGGCTACACCTTC; CDR3: CASSISQGATINGYTF
D: NA; size: NA; J: TRBJ2-1; V: TRBV5-1; DNA: TGCGCCAGCAGCTTGGACGTGGGGGGGCCTCGGGATGAGCAGTTCTTC; CDR3: CASSLDVGGPRDEQFF
D: NA; size: few; J: TRBJ1-3; V: TRBV27; DNA: TGTGCCAGCAGTTTATGGGGGGAAGGAAACACCATATATTTT; CDR3: CASSLWGEGNTIYF
D: TRBD1; size: NA; J: TRBJ1-4; V: TRBV7-7; DNA: TGTGCTAGCAGCTTAGAGGGTGTGGCAGGGGGCAACACTAATGAAAAACTGTTTTTT; CDR3: CASSLEGVAGGNTNEKLFF
D: NA; size: NA; J: TRBJ2-7; V: TRBV30; DNA: TGTGCCTGGGGGACTTCCTACGAGCAGTACTTC; CDR3: CAWGTSYEQYF
D: NA; size: NA; J: TRBJ2-7; V: TRBV29-1; DNA: TGCAGCGTTTCAGGGCCCAAGGAGCAGTACTTC; CDR3: CSVSGPKEQYF
D: NA; size: NA; J: TRBJ1-1; V: TRBV5-1; DNA: TGCGCCAGCAGCTTGGCCGGTGAAGCTTTCTTT; CDR3: CASSLAGEAFF
D: TRBD1; size: NA; J: TRBJ1-3; V: TRBV19; DNA: TGTGCCAGTAGTCTGAGGCAGGGGGGAACTACTGGAAACACCATATATTTT; CDR3: CASSLRQGGTTGNTIYF
D: NA; size: few; J: TRBJ1-1; V: TRBV5-1; DNA: TGCGCCAGCAGCTTGGCTCGGGTGAACACTGAAGCTTTCTTT; CDR3: CASSLARVNTEAFF
D: TRBD1; size: few; J: TRBJ1-1; V: TRBV5-4; DNA: TGTGCCAGCAGCCTGGAGGGGGCAGCTCGGCGCCTTTTCTTT; CDR3: CASSLEGAARRLFF
D: TRBD1; size: few; J: TRBJ2-7; V: TRBV5-1; DNA: TGCGCCAGCAGCTGGGGGACAGGTTCGGGAGAGCAGTACTTC; CDR3: CASSWGTGSGEQYF
D: TRBD1; size: few; J: TRBJ1-2; V: TRBV6-5; DNA: TGTGCCAGCATCGACAGGGCGGCCCGGGGCTACACCTTC; CDR3: CASIDRAARGYTF
D: NA; size: NA; J: TRBJ1-4; V: TRBV6-5; DNA: TGTGCCAGCAGTTACTCGGCAGGCATTGGAGAAAAACTGTTTTTT; CDR3: CASSYSAGIGEKLFF
D: TRBD1; size: NA; J: TRBJ1-2; V: TRBV15; DNA: TGTGCCACCAGCAGAGACAGGGACAGAGACTATGGCTACACCTTC; CDR3: CATSRDRDRDYGYTF
D: TRBD2; size: NA; J: TRBJ2-5; V: TRBV6-1; DNA: TGTGCCAGCAGTGTCACCGGGACTAGCGGGCAAGAGACCCAGTACTTC; CDR3: CASSVTGTSGQETQYF
D: NA; size: NA; J: TRBJ1-1; V: TRBV2; DNA: TGTGCCAGCAGTGAATGGGACATTGAAGCTTTCTTT; CDR3: CASSEWDIEAFF
D: TRBD1; size: NA; J: TRBJ1-5; V: TRBV6-5; DNA: TGTGCCAGCAGTGCAGGGGGCAGGGGGCCCCAGCATTTT; CDR3: CASSAGGRGPQHF
D: NA; size: NA; J: TRBJ2-7; V: TRBV2; DNA: TGTGCCAGCAGGGAGGGGAGGTCCCGAGCCTACGAGCAGTACTTC; CDR3: CASREGRSRAYEQYF
D: NA; size: NA; J: TRBJ2-7; V: TRBV7-2; DNA: TGTGCCAGCAGCTTCTCAGGGATCGGTTACGAGCAGTACTTC; CDR3: CASSFSGIGYEQYF
D: TRBD2; size: NA; J: TRBJ2-1; V: TRBV4-3; DNA: TGCGCCAGCAGCCAAGCCAGCGGGGGGCATAACAATGAGCAGTTCTTC; CDR3: CASSQASGGHNNEQFF
D: NA; size: NA; J: TRBJ1-2; V: TRBV5-6; DNA: TGTGCCAGCAGCTTGGGTGGGCAATTCGGACTATCAGGCTACACCTTC; CDR3: CASSLGGQFGLSGYTF
D: NA; size: NA; J: TRBJ2-3; V: TRBV25-1; DNA: TGTGCCAGCAGTGAATCCTCAGGGGCAGATACGCAGTATTTT; CDR3: CASSESSGADTQYF
D: TRBD1; size: NA; J: TRBJ1-5; V: TRBV29-1; DNA: TGCAGCGCCAGGACAGGGGGAGGCAATCAGCCCCAGCATTTT; CDR3: CSARTGGGNQPQHF
D: TRBD1; size: NA; J: TRBJ1-2; V: TRBV7-9; DNA: TGTGCCAGCAGTCGGGACAGCAACTATGGCTACACCTTC; CDR3: CASSRDSNYGYTF
D: TRBD1; size: NA; J: TRBJ1-1; V: TRBV4-1; DNA: TGCGCCAGCAGCCAAGAGGGGGGACAGGACGCCTTAGAAGCTTTCTTT; CDR3: CASSQEGGQDALEAFF
D: TRBD1; size: NA; J: TRBJ2-7; V: TRBV7-2; DNA: TGTGCCAGCAGCCCGGGACAGGGGACCTACGAGCAGTACTTC; CDR3: CASSPGQGTYEQYF
D: NA; size: NA; J: TRBJ1-6; V: TRBV5-6; DNA: TGTGCCAGCAGCTTGAAGGGGCCACCATACTCCTATAATTCACCCCTCCACTTT; CDR3: CASSLKGPPYSYNSPLHF
D: NA; size: NA; J: TRBJ1-2; V: TRBV7-9; DNA: TGTGCCAGCAGCCATAACAGGGATCGGAGCTATGGCTACACCTTC; CDR3: CASSHNRDRSYGYTF
D: TRBD2; size: NA; J: TRBJ2-1; V: TRBV5-4; DNA: TGTGCCAGCAGCCCAGCGGGGGGAAACTACAATGAGCAGTTCTTC; CDR3: CASSPAGGNYNEQFF
D: NA; size: once; J: TRBJ2-5; V: TRBV7-2; DNA: TGTGCCAGCAGCTCTCAGGGTTGGGAGACCCAGTACTTC; CDR3: CASSSQGWETQYF
D: NA; size: NA; J: TRBJ2-2; V: TRBV27; DNA: TGTGCCAGCAGCCTGAACACCGGGGAGCTGTTTTTT; CDR3: CASSLNTGELFF
D: NA; size: NA; J: TRBJ1-1; V: TRBV27; DNA: TGTGCCAGCAGCCTGGGGAGGAACACTGAAGCTTTCTTT; CDR3: CASSLGRNTEAFF
D: NA; size: NA; J: TRBJ1-1; V: TRBV29-1; DNA: TGCAGCGTTGAAGACGTCAGAGAAGCTTTCTTT; CDR3: CSVEDVREAFF
D: NA; size: NA; J: TRBJ2-7; V: TRBV6-6; DNA: TGTGCCAGCAGTAGGCAGGGCACCTACGAGCAGTACTTC; CDR3: CASSRQGTYEQYF
D: TRBD1; size: NA; J: TRBJ1-2; V: TRBV2; DNA: TGTGCCAGCACTACCGGGACAGGGGGGTTCTATGGCTACACCTTC; CDR3: CASTTGTGGFYGYTF
D: NA; size: NA; J: TRBJ2-5; V: TRBV27; DNA: TGTGCCAGCAGTTTATTAGGACTGCACTCGGAGACCCAGTACTTC; CDR3: CASSLLGLHSETQYF
D: TRBD2; size: NA; J: TRBJ2-3; V: TRBV5-1; DNA: TGCGCCAGCAGCCTAACTAGCGGTACGCAGTATTTT; CDR3: CASSLTSGTQYF
D: NA; size: NA; J: TRBJ1-2; V: TRBV6-5; DNA: TGTGCCAGCAGTGAAATCTTGCGGGCTGGCTACACCTTC; CDR3: CASSEILRAGYTF
D: TRBD1; size: NA; J: TRBJ1-6; V: TRBV5-6; DNA: TGTGCCAGCAGCTTAGGGACAGGGGCTACCGCTAACTCACCCCTCAACTTT; CDR3: CASSLGTGATANSPLNF
D: NA; size: once; J: TRBJ2-3; V: TRBV9; DNA: TGTGCCAGCAGCGCCCCCCGGGGTGCAGGCCACACAGATACGCAGTATTTT; CDR3: CASSAPRGAGHTDTQYF
D: NA; size: NA; J: TRBJ2-1; V: TRBV15; DNA: TGTGCCACCAGCCCGGGTAGGATCTCCTACAATGAGCAGTTCTTC; CDR3: CATSPGRISYNEQFF
D: NA; size: NA; J: TRBJ2-5; V: TRBV19; DNA: TGTGCCAGTAGTATAGGTTCTGTGGGGGGTCGAGAGACCCAGTACTTC; CDR3: CASSIGSVGGRETQYF